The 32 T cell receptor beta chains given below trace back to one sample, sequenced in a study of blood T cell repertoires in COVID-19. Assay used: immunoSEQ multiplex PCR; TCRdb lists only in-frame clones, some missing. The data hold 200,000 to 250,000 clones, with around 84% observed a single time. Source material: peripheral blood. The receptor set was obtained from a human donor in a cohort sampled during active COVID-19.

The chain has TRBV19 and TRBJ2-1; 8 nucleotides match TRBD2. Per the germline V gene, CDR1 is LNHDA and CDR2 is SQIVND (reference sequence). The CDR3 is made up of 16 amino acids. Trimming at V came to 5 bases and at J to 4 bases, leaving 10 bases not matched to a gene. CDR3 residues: CASSLLGTRIYNEQFF. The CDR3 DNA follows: TGTGCCAGTAGTTTATTGGGGACTAGAATTTACAATGAGCAGTTCTTC.

CDR3 sequence reads: CASSLQGRYEQYF. In DNA form, the CDR3 reads TGTGCCAGCAGCCTACAGGGGAGATACGAGCAGTACTTC. V usage is TRBV11-2 and J usage is TRBJ2-7, with 7 bases fitting TRBD1. Germline V gene lookup returns CDR1 SGHAT and CDR2 FQNNGV. This CDR3 spans 13 amino acids. V lost 5 bases to trimming and J lost 4 bases; unmatched junction nucleotides: 5.

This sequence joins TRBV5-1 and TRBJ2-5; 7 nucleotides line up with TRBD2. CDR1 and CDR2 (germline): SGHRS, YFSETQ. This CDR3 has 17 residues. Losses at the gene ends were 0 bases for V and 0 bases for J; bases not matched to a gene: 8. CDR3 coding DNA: TGCGCCAGCAGCTTGGAGGTAGCGGGCGAAAACCAAGAGACCCAGTACTTC. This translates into CASSLEVAGENQETQYF.

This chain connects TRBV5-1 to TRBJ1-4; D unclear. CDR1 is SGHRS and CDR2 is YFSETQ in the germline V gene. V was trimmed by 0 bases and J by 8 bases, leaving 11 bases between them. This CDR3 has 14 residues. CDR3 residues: CASSLGLKGEKLFF. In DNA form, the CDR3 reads TGCGCCAGCAGCTTGGGACTAAAGGGCGAAAAACTGTTTTTT.

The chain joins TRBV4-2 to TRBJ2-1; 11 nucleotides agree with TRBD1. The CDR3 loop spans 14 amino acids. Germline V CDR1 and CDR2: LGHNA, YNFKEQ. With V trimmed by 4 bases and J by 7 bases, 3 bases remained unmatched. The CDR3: CASSRTGGGNEQFF. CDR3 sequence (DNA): TGTGCCAGCAGCCGGACAGGGGGCGGGAATGAGCAGTTCTTC.

CDR3 nucleotide sequence: TGTGCCAGCAGCCAAGAGGGGCTAGCGGGGGATGAGCAGTACTTC. Protein product: CASSQEGLAGDEQYF. The rearrangement joins TRBV3-1 (or the pseudogene TRBV3-2) to TRBJ2-7; 10 bases are a match to TRBD2. The V gene end was trimmed by 0 bases and the J gene end by 7 bases; junction bases not matched to a gene: 6. Per the germline V gene, CDR1 is LGHDT and CDR2 is YNNKEL (reference sequence). CDR3 length: 15 amino acids.

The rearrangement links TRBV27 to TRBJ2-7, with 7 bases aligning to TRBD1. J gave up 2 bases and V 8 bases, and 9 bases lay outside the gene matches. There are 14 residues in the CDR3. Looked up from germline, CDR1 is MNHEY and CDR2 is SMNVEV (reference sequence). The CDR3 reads CASRSPGQTYEQYF. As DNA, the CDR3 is TGTGCCAGCCGAAGTCCGGGACAGACCTACGAGCAGTACTTC.

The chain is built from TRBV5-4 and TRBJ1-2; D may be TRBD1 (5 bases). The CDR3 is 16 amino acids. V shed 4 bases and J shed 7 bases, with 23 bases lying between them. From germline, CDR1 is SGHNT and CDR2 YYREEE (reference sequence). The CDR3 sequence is CASSHPLRGGLGGYTF. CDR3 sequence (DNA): TGTGCCAGCAGCCACCCGCTGCGCGGGGGGTTGGGTGGCTACACCTTC.

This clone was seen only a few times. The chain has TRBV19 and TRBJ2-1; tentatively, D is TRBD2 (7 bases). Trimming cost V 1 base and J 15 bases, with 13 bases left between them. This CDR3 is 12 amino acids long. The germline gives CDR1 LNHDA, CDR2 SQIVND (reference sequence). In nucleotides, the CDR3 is TGTGCCAGTAGTATAGTGGGGGGGCAGTTGTTCTTC. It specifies CASSIVGGQLFF.

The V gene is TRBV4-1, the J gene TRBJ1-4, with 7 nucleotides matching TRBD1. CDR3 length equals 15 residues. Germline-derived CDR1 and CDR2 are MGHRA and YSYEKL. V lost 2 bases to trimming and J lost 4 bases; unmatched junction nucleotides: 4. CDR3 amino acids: CASSQPGQINEKLFF. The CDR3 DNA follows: TGCGCCAGCAGCCAACCGGGACAGATTAATGAAAAACTGTTTTTT.

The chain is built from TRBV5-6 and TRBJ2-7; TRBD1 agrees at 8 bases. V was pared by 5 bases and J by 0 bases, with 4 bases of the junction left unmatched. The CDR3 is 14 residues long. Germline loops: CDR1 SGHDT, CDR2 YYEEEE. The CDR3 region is CASSTGGNSYEQYF. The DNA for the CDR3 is TGTGCCAGCAGTACAGGGGGGAACTCCTACGAGCAGTACTTC.

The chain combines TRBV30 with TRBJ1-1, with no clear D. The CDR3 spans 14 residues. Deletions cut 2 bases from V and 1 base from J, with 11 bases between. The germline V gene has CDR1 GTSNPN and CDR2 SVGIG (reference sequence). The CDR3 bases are TGTGCCTGGAGTAGTCAGACACCGAACACTGAAGCTTTCTTT. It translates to CAWSSQTPNTEAFF.

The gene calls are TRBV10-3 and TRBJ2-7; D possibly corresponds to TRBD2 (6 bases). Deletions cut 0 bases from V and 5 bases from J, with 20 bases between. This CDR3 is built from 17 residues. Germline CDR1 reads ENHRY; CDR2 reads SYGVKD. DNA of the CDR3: TGTGCCATCAGTGAGTCGCGGAGGGGCTCCACGGCACACGAGCAGTACTTC. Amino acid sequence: CAISESRRGSTAHEQYF.

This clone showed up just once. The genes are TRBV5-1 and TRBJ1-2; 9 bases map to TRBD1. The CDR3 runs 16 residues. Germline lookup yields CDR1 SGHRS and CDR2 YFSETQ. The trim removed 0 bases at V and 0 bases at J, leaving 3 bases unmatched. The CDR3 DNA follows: TGCGCCAGCAGCTTGGGGGACAGGGAATCTAACTATGGCTACACCTTC. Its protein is CASSLGDRESNYGYTF.

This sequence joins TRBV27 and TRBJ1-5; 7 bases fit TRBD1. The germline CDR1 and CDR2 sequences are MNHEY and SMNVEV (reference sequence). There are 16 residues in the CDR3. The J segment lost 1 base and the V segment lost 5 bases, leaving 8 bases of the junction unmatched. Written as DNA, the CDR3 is TGTGCCAGCAGTATGAGACAGGGAAGGAGCAATCAGCCCCAGCATTTT. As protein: CASSMRQGRSNQPQHF.

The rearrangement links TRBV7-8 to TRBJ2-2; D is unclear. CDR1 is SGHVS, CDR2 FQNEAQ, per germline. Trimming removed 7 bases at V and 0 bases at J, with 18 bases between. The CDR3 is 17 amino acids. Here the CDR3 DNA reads TGTGCCAGCACCCTCCCGGGTAGGAGAACGAACACCGGGGAGCTGTTTTTT. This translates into CASTLPGRRTNTGELFF.

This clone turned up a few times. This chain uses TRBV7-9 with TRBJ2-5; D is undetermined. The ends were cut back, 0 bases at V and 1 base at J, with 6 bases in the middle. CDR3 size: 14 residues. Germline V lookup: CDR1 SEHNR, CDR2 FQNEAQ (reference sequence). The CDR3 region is CASSLATAQETQYF. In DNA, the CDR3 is TGTGCCAGCAGCTTAGCCACAGCCCAAGAGACCCAGTACTTC.

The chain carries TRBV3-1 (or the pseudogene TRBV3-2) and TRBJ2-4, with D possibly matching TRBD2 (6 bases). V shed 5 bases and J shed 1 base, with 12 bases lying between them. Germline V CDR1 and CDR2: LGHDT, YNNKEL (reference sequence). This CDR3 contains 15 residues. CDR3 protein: CASSNRLVAKNIQYF. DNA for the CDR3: TGTGCCAGCAGCAACCGACTAGTGGCCAAAAACATTCAGTACTTC.

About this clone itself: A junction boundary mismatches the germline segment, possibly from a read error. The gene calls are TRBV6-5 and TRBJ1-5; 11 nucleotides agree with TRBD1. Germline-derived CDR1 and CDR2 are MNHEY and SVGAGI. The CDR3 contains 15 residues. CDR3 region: CTSSYSGQGGQPQHF. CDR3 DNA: TGTACCAGCAGTTACTCGGGACAGGGGGGTCAGCCCCAGCATTTT.

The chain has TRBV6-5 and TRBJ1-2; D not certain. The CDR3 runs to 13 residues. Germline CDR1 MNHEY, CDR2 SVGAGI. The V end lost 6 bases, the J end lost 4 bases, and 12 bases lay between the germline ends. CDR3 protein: CASRPGKFYGYTF. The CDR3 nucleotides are TGTGCCAGCAGACCCGGGAAGTTCTATGGCTACACCTTC.

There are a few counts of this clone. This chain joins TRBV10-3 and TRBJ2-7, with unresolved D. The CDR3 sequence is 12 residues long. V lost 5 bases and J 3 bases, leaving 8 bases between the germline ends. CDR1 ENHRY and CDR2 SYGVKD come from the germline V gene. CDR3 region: CAISSNGYEQYF. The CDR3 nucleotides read TGTGCCATCAGTTCAAACGGCTACGAGCAGTACTTC.

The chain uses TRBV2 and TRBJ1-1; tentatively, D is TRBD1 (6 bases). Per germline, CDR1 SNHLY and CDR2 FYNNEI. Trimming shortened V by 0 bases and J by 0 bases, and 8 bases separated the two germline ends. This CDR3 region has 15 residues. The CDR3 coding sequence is TGTGCCAGCAGTGAAGCACAGGGTTTGAACACTGAAGCTTTCTTT. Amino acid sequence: CASSEAQGLNTEAFF.

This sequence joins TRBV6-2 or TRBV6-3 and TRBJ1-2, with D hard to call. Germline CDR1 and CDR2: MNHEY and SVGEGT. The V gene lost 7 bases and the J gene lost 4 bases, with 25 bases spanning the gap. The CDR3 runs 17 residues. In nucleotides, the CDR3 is TGTGCCAGCACCCCGACCGCTAACAGCATCCTCATCTATGGCTACACCTTC. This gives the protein CASTPTANSILIYGYTF.

Here the CDR3 reads CASRTDRGRNQPQHF. The CDR3 region has the DNA TGTGCCAGCAGAACGGACAGGGGTCGCAATCAGCCCCAGCATTTT. V gene TRBV5-8 combines with J gene TRBJ1-5; 9 positions agree with TRBD1. The germline CDR1 and CDR2 sequences are SGHTS and YDEGEE. The J segment lost 2 bases and the V segment lost 5 bases, leaving 5 bases of the junction unmatched. The CDR3 length is 15 residues. The complete variable domain, with remaining parts taken from reference TRBV5-8 and TRBJ1-5, reads EAGVTQSPTHLIKTRGQQATLRCSPISGHTSVYWYQQALGLGLQFLLWYDEGEERNRGNFPPRFSGRQFPNYSSELNVNALELEDSALYLCASRTDRGRNQPQHFGDGTRLSIL.

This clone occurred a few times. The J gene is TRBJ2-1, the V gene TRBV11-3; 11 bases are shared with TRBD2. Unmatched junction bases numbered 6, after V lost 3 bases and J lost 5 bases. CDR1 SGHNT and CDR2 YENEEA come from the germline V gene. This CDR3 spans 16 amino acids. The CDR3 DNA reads TGTGCCAGCAGCTTTGGGGCTAGCGGGGGGCACAATGAGCAGTTCTTC. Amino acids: CASSFGASGGHNEQFF.

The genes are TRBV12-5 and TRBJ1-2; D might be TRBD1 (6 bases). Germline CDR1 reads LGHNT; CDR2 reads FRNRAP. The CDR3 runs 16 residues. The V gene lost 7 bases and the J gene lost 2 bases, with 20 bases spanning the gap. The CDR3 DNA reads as TGTGCTAGTGTCTTCCGACACAGGGTTCGGAACTATGGCTACACCTTC. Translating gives CASVFRHRVRNYGYTF.

The CDR3 is CASSLFSNQPQHF. DNA for the CDR3: TGTGCCAGCTCACTCTTTAGCAATCAGCCCCAGCATTTT. V and J are TRBV18 and TRBJ1-5; D is undetermined. Trimming left V 4 bases short and J 0 bases short, with 4 bases between. CDR3 size: 13 residues. The germline CDR1 and CDR2 sequences are KGHSH and LQKENI.

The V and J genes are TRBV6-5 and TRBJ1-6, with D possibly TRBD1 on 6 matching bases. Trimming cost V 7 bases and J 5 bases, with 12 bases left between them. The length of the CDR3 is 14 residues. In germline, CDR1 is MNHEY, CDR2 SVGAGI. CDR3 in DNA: TGTGCCAGCATGTACGGACAGCATAATTCACCCCTCCACTTT. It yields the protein CASMYGQHNSPLHF.

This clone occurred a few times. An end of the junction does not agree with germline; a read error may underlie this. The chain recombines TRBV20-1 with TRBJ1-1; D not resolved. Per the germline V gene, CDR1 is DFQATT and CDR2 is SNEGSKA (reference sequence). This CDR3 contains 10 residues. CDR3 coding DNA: TGCAGTGCTAGATGGACTCAGATTCCTTTT. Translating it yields CSARWTQIPF.

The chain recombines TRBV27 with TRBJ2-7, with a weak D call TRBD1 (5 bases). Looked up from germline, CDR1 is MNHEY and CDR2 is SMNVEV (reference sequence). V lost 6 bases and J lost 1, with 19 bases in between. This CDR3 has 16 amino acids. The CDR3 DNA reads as TGTGCCAGCAGGGCCACACTTGGGGCCCATTCCTACGAGCAGTACTTC. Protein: CASRATLGAHSYEQYF.

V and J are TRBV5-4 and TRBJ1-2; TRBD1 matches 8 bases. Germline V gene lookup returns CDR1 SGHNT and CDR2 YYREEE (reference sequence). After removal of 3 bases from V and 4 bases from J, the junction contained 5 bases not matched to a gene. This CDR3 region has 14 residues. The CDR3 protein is CASSSLQGVYGYTF. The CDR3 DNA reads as TGTGCCAGCAGCTCCTTACAGGGGGTCTATGGCTACACCTTC.

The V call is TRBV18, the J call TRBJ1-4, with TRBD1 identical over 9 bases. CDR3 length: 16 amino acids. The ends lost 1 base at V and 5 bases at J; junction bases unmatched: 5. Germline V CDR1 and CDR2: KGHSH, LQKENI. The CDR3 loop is CASSPRQGVRNEKLFF. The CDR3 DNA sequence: TGTGCCAGCTCACCACGACAGGGGGTCCGGAATGAAAAACTGTTTTTT.